Listed below are T cell receptor beta chains from one sample, sequenced in a study of T cell changes during pregnancy in multiple sclerosis. Data came from immunoSEQ multiplex PCR; TCRdb stores just in-frame clones and leaves some out. The table has roughly 99,000 clones, around 90% seen once. The sequencing used peripheral blood, collected in the third trimester of pregnancy. The receptor set was obtained from a female donor in good health, enrolled as a control in a pregnancy study. Both conserved end residues are part of each CDR3. D genes are given only for firm matches. The size entry is marked missing in some rows and otherwise reads once, few, many or a size class.

>TRBJ1-1|TRBV5-5|.|12|once
TGTGCCAGCAGCCCAAGAGACACTGAAGCTTTCTTT
CASSPRDTEAFF
>TRBJ1-2|TRBV27|TRBD1|16|.
TGTGCCAGCAGTCGAGGACAGGGAGTAGAAGTCTATGGCTACACCTTC
CASSRGQGVEVYGYTF
>TRBJ1-4|TRBV27|.|16|.
TGTGCCAGCAGACCAATTCTCTCTCAGGGTAATGAAAAACTGTTTTTT
CASRPILSQGNEKLFF
>TRBJ1-6|TRBV6-5|.|13|.
TGTGCCAGCAGGTCACCAGGTGATTCACCCCTCCACTTT
CASRSPGDSPLHF
>TRBJ2-2|TRBV19|.|14|once
TGTGCCAGTACCCCAAGACAGGACACCGGGGAGCTGTTTTTT
CASTPRQDTGELFF
>TRBJ2-5|TRBV5-1|.|14|.
TGCGCCAGCAGCGGGCCTAGCAACCAAGAGACCCGGTACTTC
CASSGPSNQETRYF
>TRBJ1-2|TRBV7-9|TRBD1|13|few
TGTGCCAGCAGCTGGGGACAGAACTATGGCTACACCTTC
CASSWGQNYGYTF
>TRBJ2-1|TRBV20-1|.|11|.
TGCAGTGCTACTAGTCAAAATGAGCAGTTCTTC
CSATSQNEQFF
>TRBJ2-1|TRBV30|.|15|.
TGTGCCAGCCCTAACAGGGTTAATCCGAACAATGAGCAGTTCTTC
CASPNRVNPNNEQFF
>TRBJ2-1|TRBV7-3|.|15|.
TGTGCCAGCAGCTTAAGGGGGGGCTTAGGTAATGAGCAGTTCTTC
CASSLRGGLGNEQFF
>TRBJ2-7|TRBV27|.|14|.
TGTGCCAGCAGTCGCGGGACTGCGGCCTACGAGCAGTACTTC
CASSRGTAAYEQYF
>TRBJ2-5|TRBV5-1|.|14|.
TGCGCCAGCAGCTTGGCCAGGTCACAAGAGACCCAGTACTTC
CASSLARSQETQYF
>TRBJ1-2|TRBV30|TRBD1|12|.
TGTGCCTGGAGAGGGACAGTCTATGGCTACACCTTC
CAWRGTVYGYTF
>TRBJ2-5|TRBV7-2|.|14|.
TGTGCCAGCAGCTTAGGGGCGCGAGAGTTGACCCAGTACTTC
CASSLGARELTQYF
>TRBJ2-5|TRBV6-5|.|14|.
TGTGCCAGCAGTTACTCGACTCAGGGGGAGACCCAGTACTTC
CASSYSTQGETQYF
>TRBJ2-1|TRBV4-2|.|15|.
TGTGCCAGCAAATTAGCGGCCAGCTCCTACAATGAGCAGTTCTTC
CASKLAASSYNEQFF
>TRBJ2-4|TRBV14|.|18|.
TGTGCCAGCAGCCAAGGCTTTAGCGACGGACTAGCCAAAAACATTCAGTACTTC
CASSQGFSDGLAKNIQYF
>TRBJ2-3|TRBV6-6|TRBD2|15|.
TGTGCCATCGACGAGGCTAGCGGGTCTGTGTATACGCAGTATTTT
CAIDEASGSVYTQYF
>TRBJ1-4|TRBV27|TRBD1|15|.
TGTGCCAGCAGTTTGTTGACAGGGGGATCTGAAAAACTGTTTTTT
CASSLLTGGSEKLFF
>TRBJ1-2|TRBV4-1|TRBD1|15|.
TGCGCCAGCAGCCCGGGGCAGGGGGCTGTGGGTGGCTACACCTTC
CASSPGQGAVGGYTF
>TRBJ1-6|TRBV11-2|TRBD1|15|once
TGTGCCAGCAGCGATCAGGGGGGCTATAATTCACCCCTCCACTTT
CASSDQGGYNSPLHF
>TRBJ1-6|TRBV11-2|.|14|once
TGTGCCAGCAGGAAACCCAACACAGCTTCACCCCTCCACTTT
CASRKPNTASPLHF